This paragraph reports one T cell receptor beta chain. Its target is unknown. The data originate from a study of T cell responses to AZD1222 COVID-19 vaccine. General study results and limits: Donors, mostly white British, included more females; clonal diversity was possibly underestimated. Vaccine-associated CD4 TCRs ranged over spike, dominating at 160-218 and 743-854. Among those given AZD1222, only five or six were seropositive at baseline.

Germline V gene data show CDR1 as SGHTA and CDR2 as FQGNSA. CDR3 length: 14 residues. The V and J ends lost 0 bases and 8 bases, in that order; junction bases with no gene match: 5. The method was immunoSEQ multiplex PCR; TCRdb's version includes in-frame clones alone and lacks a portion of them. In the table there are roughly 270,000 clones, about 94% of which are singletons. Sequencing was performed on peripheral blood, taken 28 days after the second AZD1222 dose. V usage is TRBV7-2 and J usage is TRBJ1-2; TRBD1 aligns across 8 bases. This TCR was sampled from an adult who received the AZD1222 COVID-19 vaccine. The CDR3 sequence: CASSLAGQGGGYTF. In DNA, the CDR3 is TGTGCCAGCAGCTTAGCTGGACAGGGCGGGGGCTACACCTTC.